The clone carrying this TCR beta chain was recorded a few times. This CDR3 region has 14 residues. Germline CDR1 reads MNHEY; CDR2 reads SVGEGT. Trimming took off 6 bases at V and 10 bases at J, with 19 bases between the two ends. The sample is drawn from a study of T-cell reconstitution after alpha-beta-depleted transplantation in children. Molecular barcoding with unique molecular identifiers was used for the TCRbeta library. TCRdb reprocessed the PCR reads with MiXCR, giving one entry per CDR3 protein. This table has 500,000 to 600,000 distinct CDR3 sequences, 32% appearing once. This sequence joins TRBV6-2 or TRBV6-3 and TRBJ2-1; D possibly corresponds to TRBD2 (5 bases). The receptor comes from a human donor who donated a stem cell graft to a child with aplastic anemia. The material was PBMCs from the stem cell graft donor, obtained from the stem cell graft. The CDR3: CASSPRQPPGEQFF. As DNA, the CDR3 is TGTGCCAGCAGCCCCAGGCAGCCTCCGGGGGAGCAGTTCTTC.